Following are 15 T cell receptor beta chains from one sample sequenced in a study of shared clonotypes between healthy human individuals. This table comes from immunoSEQ multiplex PCR, and its TCRdb copy is limited to in-frame clones, with some not included. Counted here are about 1 million clones, under 80% occurring once; the ten biggest clones make up around 1.5%. The sequencing input was memory CD4+ T cells sorted from blood. Regarding subset: CD45RA-negative fraction. The receptor source for this set is a man aged 18 to 29 in good health.

The chain is built from TRBV11-3 and TRBJ1-1, with TRBD1 as a possible D gene (6 bases). The CDR3 runs to 15 residues. Germline values: CDR1 SGHNT, CDR2 YENEEA. The V gene lost 3 bases and the J gene lost 4 bases, with 15 bases spanning the gap. The DNA for the CDR3 is TGTGCCAGCAGCTTGGAAAAGGGGGTGAGCACTGAAGCTTTCTTT. Amino acids: CASSLEKGVSTEAFF. Looking up the rest from reference TRBV11-3 and TRBJ1-1 gives the full variable domain: EAGVVQSPRYKIIEKKQPVAFWCNPISGHNTLYWYLQNLGQGPELLIRYENEEAVDDSQLPKDRFSAERLKGVDSTLKIQPAELGDSAVYLCASSLEKGVSTEAFFGQGTRLTVV.

This clone was detected only once. This chain uses TRBV5-1 with TRBJ1-1, with a tentative D call TRBD1 (6 bases). This CDR3 spans 15 amino acids. Germline V gives CDR1 SGHRS, CDR2 YFSETQ. V was shortened by 4 bases and J by 3 bases, with 16 bases between the two germline ends. The CDR3 sequence: CASSLLGGADTEAFF. The CDR3 nucleotides are TGCGCCAGCAGCCTGCTGGGGGGGGCGGACACTGAAGCTTTCTTT.

As regards this clone: The sample holds other DNA sequences that translate to the same CDR3. The chain uses TRBV28 and TRBJ1-2, with 7 bases aligning to TRBD1. V lost 5 bases to trimming and J lost 4 bases; unmatched junction nucleotides: 4. CDR3 length equals 13 residues. Germline CDR1 MDHEN, CDR2 SYDVKM. CDR3 loop: CASSPGQSYGYTF. DNA of the CDR3: TGTGCCAGCAGTCCGGGACAGAGCTATGGCTACACCTTC.

J is TRBJ2-3 and V is TRBV7-3; D is unclear. CDR3 length equals 15 residues. The germline CDR1 and CDR2 sequences are SGHTA and FQGTGA. V gave up 2 bases and J gave up 13 bases, with 22 bases separating them. The CDR3 nucleotides are TGTGCCAGCAGCTTAGATACCTTGGACCGCCCTCCGGAGTATTTT. This codes for CASSLDTLDRPPEYF.

The chain employs TRBV6-5 and TRBJ1-5; possibly TRBD1 for D (6 bases). The germline V and J ends were trimmed by 4 bases and 2 bases, with 15 bases remaining between them. The CDR3 length is 16 residues. Germline V gene sequence: CDR1 MNHEY, CDR2 SVGAGI. For the CDR3, the DNA is TGTGCCAGCAGTTTTTGGGGGGCGCAGGGCAATCAGCCCCAGCATTTT. This gives the protein CASSFWGAQGNQPQHF.

The chain employs TRBV9 and TRBJ2-2; TRBD1 agrees at 9 bases. CDR3 length: 16 residues. V dropped 3 bases and J dropped 6; count of bases not matched to a gene: 9. Germline lookup yields CDR1 SGDLS and CDR2 YYNGEE. For the CDR3, the DNA is TGTGCCAGCAGCGCTACAGGGGGCTTGGGAGCCGGGGAGCTGTTTTTT. Amino acids: CASSATGGLGAGELFF.

The chain combines TRBV4-1 with TRBJ2-3; 8 bases are shared with TRBD1. The CDR3 is 16 amino acids. After removal of 4 bases from V and 3 bases from J, the junction contained 9 bases not matched to a gene. Germline lookup yields CDR1 MGHRA and CDR2 YSYEKL. This CDR3 is CASSLTQGAGTDTQYF. The CDR3 DNA sequence: TGCGCCAGCAGCCTGACTCAGGGGGCTGGGACAGATACGCAGTATTTT.

The rearrangement links TRBV10-2 to TRBJ1-2; perhaps TRBD1 as D (6 bases). Trimming took off 3 bases at V and 5 bases at J, with 10 bases between the two ends. The germline V gene has CDR1 WSHSY and CDR2 SAAADI. The CDR3 has 13 amino acids. The CDR3 DNA reads as TGCGCCAGCAGTGACGCAGGGGATTATGGCTACACCTTC. As protein: CASSDAGDYGYTF.

This clone was counted only a few times. The chain combines TRBV6-5 with TRBJ1-5; possible D gene TRBD1, 6 bases. Germline V CDR1 and CDR2: MNHEY, SVGAGI. Trimming left V 0 bases short and J 6 bases short, with 9 bases between. The CDR3 length is 14 residues. The DNA of the CDR3 is TGTGCCAGCAGTTACTCCCCGGGGGCTCAGCCCCAGCATTTT. This translates into CASSYSPGAQPQHF.

Comment on this clone: This specimen includes other DNA sequences encoding the same CDR3. V is TRBV11-2 and J is TRBJ2-7, with no clear D. V was cut by 1 base and J by 5 bases, with 3 bases left in between. Germline CDR1 SGHAT, CDR2 FQNNGV. CDR3 length equals 11 residues. In DNA, the CDR3 is TGTGCCAGCAGCTTAGTCGACGAGCAGTACTTC. Protein sequence: CASSLVDEQYF.

This chain links TRBV11-3 with TRBJ2-1; 7 positions agree with TRBD1. V was clipped by 5 bases and J by 4 bases; unmatched bases: 8. Germline V gene lookup returns CDR1 SGHNT and CDR2 YENEEA. This CDR3 contains 15 residues. For the CDR3, the DNA is TGTGCCAGCAGCCCCAGGGACAGCGTTTACAATGAGCAGTTCTTC. As protein: CASSPRDSVYNEQFF.

This chain joins TRBV6-5 and TRBJ1-2; a possible D gene is TRBD1 (5 bases). CDR1 is MNHEY, CDR2 SVGAGI, per germline. CDR3 length: 15 residues. Trimming left V 6 bases short and J 5 bases short, with 19 bases between. The CDR3 DNA reads TGTGCCAGCAGCGATCCGGGGCGCTTTCCTTATGGCTACACCTTC. Its protein is CASSDPGRFPYGYTF.

The genes are TRBV4-3 and TRBJ2-7, with D perhaps matching TRBD1 (6 bases). CDR1 is LGHNA and CDR2 is YSLEER in the germline V gene. The CDR3 totals 15 residues. The V gene lost 4 bases and the J gene lost 3 bases, with 16 bases spanning the gap. CDR3: CASSRSRGSNYEQYF. The CDR3 nucleotides are TGCGCCAGCAGCCGGTCCAGGGGTAGTAACTACGAGCAGTACTTC.

This chain connects TRBV4-1 to TRBJ1-5; D call uncertain. With 0 bases removed from V and 2 bases from J, the gap between germline ends came to 11 bases. CDR1 is MGHRA and CDR2 is YSYEKL in the germline V gene. The CDR3 extends over 16 amino acids. CDR3 DNA sequence: TGCGCCAGCAGCCAAGAGGGAGGGTCGGGCAATCAGCCCCAGCATTTT. Translation: CASSQEGGSGNQPQHF.

V usage is TRBV9 and J usage is TRBJ1-1; the D is unclear. Per germline, CDR1 SGDLS and CDR2 YYNGEE. V lost 0 bases and J lost 4, with 7 bases in between. The CDR3 loop spans 13 amino acids. CDR3 sequence (DNA): TGTGCCAGCAGCGTAGCTCCGGGCACTGAAGCTTTCTTT. Translating it yields CASSVAPGTEAFF. The variable domain in full, completed from reference TRBV9 and TRBJ1-1, reads DSGVTQTPKHLITATGQRVTLRCSPRSGDLSVYWYQQSLDQGLQFLIQYYNGEERAKGNILERFSAQQFPDLHSELNLSSLELGDSALYFCASSVAPGTEAFFGQGTRLTVV.